One sample yielded the 3 T cell receptor beta chains listed below, sequenced in a study of identical twins. One entry per CDR3 protein results from TCRdb running MiXCR on the 5' RACE reads. The sample has 210,000 or so distinct CDR3 sequences, around 8.1% seen once. This same sample was also taken into another study, of yellow fever vaccine responses in identical twins.

Sequences were obtained from memory (CD45RO+) T cells sorted from blood. The source is a young woman in good health.

The genes are TRBV7-2 and TRBJ2-7; D remains unclear. V lost 2 bases to trimming and J lost 3 bases, with 5 bases between them. In germline, CDR1 is SGHTA, CDR2 FQGNSA. This CDR3 contains 12 residues. The CDR3 DNA is TGTGCCAGCAGCTTACGCCGCTACGAGCAGTACTTC. This gives the protein CASSLRRYEQYF.

The J gene is TRBJ1-6, the V gene TRBV5-1, with TRBD1 as a possible D gene (6 bases). The CDR3 has 15 residues. Deletions cut 0 bases from V and 8 bases from J, with 12 bases between. Germline CDR1 SGHRS, CDR2 YFSETQ. CDR3 in amino acids: CASSLEPGADSPLHF. The CDR3 DNA is TGCGCCAGCAGCTTGGAGCCGGGGGCCGATTCACCCCTCCACTTT.

The sample holds many counts of this clonotype. The V call is TRBV5-1, the J call TRBJ1-1, with a tentative D call TRBD1 (5 bases). The CDR3 runs 15 residues. Trimming removed 3 bases at V and 1 base at J, with 13 bases between. CDR1 SGHRS and CDR2 YFSETQ come from the germline V gene. This CDR3 reads CASSSQGNKNTEAFF. In DNA, the CDR3 is TGCGCCAGCAGCTCCCAGGGAAACAAGAACACTGAAGCTTTCTTT.